The 31 T cell receptor beta chains reported below all come from one sample, sequenced in a study of tumor-infiltrating lymphocytes in primary liver carcinoma listed by TCRdb under 2017. Total RNA and DNA were co-extracted from roughly 20-30 mg of bulk tissue with the AllPrep DNA/RNA mini kit, without cell sorting. TCRdb names Illumina HiSeq 2500 as the instrument used. TCRbeta-specific cDNA was reverse-transcribed from around 0.45 ug total RNA using a constant-region primer and ProtoScript II reverse transcriptase. Three nested multiplex PCR rounds, following a slightly modified ARM-PCR procedure, were used to build the TCRbeta libraries. Each of the first two PCR rounds ran for about 10 cycles and used multiplex TRBV1-TRBV30 forward primers together with a Cbeta reverse primer. TCRdb applied fastp at Q25 and MiXCR to the public reads, then kept only in-frame beta chains. For every CDR3 protein sequence, its rows merge into one entry that carries the most common genes and DNA. The sample table contains 90,000 to 100,000 distinct CDR3 sequences; only one count was recorded for approximately 71% of them. Over 7.5% of the sample is in the top ten clones.

The material sequenced was liver tumor tissue from sampling region 5. The cell subset or site label for this specimen denotes: tumor region T5, tumor centre. The source of these receptors is a woman aged 55-69 years with primary liver carcinoma and hepatitis B virus infection.

This clonotype is labeled medium-sized. The germline gene is not matched at one end of the junction; a read error may be the cause. The chain employs TRBV11-2 and TRBJ2-3; D is unresolved. The CDR3 sequence is 12 residues long. In germline, CDR1 is SGHAT, CDR2 FQNNGV. CDR3 DNA: TGTGCCAGCAGCGTAGATTTTGGTACTGTGTATTTT. Its translation is CASSVDFGTVYF.

Notes on this clonotype: One end of the junction is discordant with germline, which a read error may explain. The V gene is TRBV11-2, the J gene TRBJ2-5, with 9 bases identical to TRBD2. The germline V gene encodes CDR1 SGHAT and CDR2 FQNNGV. The CDR3 is 17 amino acids. CDR3: CAGSPREQLAGLETQYF. The CDR3 DNA reads as TGTGCCGGCAGTCCTAGGGAACAACTAGCGGGCCTAGAGACCCAGTACTTC.

The chain links TRBV12-5 to TRBJ1-1; 7 bases are shared with TRBD1. V shed 5 bases, J shed 8 bases, and the junction held 11 bases outside the gene matches. The V gene's germline CDR1 is LGHNT and CDR2 FRNRAP. CDR3 size: 14 residues. The CDR3 nucleotides are TGTGCTAGTGGTGCTACAGGGGTTGTCGCCGAAGCTTTCTTT. Protein: CASGATGVVAEAFF. The full variable domain, completed using reference TRBV12-5 and TRBJ1-1, is DARVTQTPRHKVTEMGQEVTMRCQPILGHNTVFWYRQTMMQGLELLAYFRNRAPLDDSGMPKDRFSAEMPDATLATLKIQPSEPRDSAVYFCASGATGVVAEAFFGQGTRLTVV.

This chain connects TRBV6-5 to TRBJ1-4; D is unresolved. This CDR3 contains 16 residues. Trimming stripped 4 bases from V and 8 bases from J, with 20 bases between. From germline, CDR1 is MNHEY and CDR2 SVGAGI. For the CDR3, the DNA is TGTGCCAGCAGTTCTGCCAAACAGTCCTCCCTAGAAAAACTGTTTTTT. Amino acid sequence: CASSSAKQSSLEKLFF.

J is TRBJ2-7 and V is TRBV11-2, with D hard to call. V was clipped by 10 bases and J by 3 bases, with 22 bases between them. In germline, CDR1 is SGHAT, CDR2 FQNNGV. This CDR3 comprises 15 residues. The CDR3 region has the DNA TGTGCCACAAAGAGGAAAGGGTCGCTTGTCTACGAGCAGTACTTC. This encodes CATKRKGSLVYEQYF.

The rearrangement joins TRBV4-1 to TRBJ1-1; no firm D call. This CDR3 is 16 amino acids long. With 0 bases removed from V and 8 bases from J, the gap between germline ends came to 19 bases. Germline loops: CDR1 MGHRA, CDR2 YSYEKL. CDR3 sequence: CASSQDGQSMKTEAFF. The CDR3 DNA is TGCGCCAGCAGCCAAGATGGGCAGTCCATGAAGACAGAAGCTTTCTTT.

To note about this clonotype: This may come from a read error, since a much larger clone is one base off. The CDR3 DNA is TGCGCCAGCAGATCCGGGACAGGCCTATACGAGCAGTACTTC. This codes for CASRSGTGLYEQYF. The genes are TRBV5-1 and TRBJ2-7, with 8 nucleotides matching TRBD1. This CDR3 is 14 amino acids long. Per germline, CDR1 SGHRS and CDR2 YFSETQ. Trimming at V came to 5 bases and at J to 4 bases, leaving 8 bases not matched to a gene.

A note on this clonotype: Possible read error: a much larger clone is one base away. This chain connects TRBV29-1 to TRBJ2-1, with D perhaps matching TRBD1 or TRBD2 (5 bases each). CDR1 SQVTM and CDR2 ANQGSEA come from the germline V gene. CDR3 size: 14 residues. Here the CDR3 DNA reads TGCAGCGTTGAAGCCACGTGGGGGATCGGTGAGCGGTTCTTC. It codes for CSVEATWGIGERFF.

About this clonotype itself: One end of the junction fails to match germline, which may point to a read error. V gene TRBV29-1 combines with J gene TRBJ1-1; D might be TRBD1 (5 bases). The CDR3 runs to 13 residues. From germline, CDR1 is SQVTM and CDR2 ANQGSEA. CDR3 region: CRVEGRAKTGAFF. The CDR3 DNA is TGCAGGGTCGAGGGCAGGGCGAAGACTGGAGCTTTCTTT.

This clonotype was recorded once. The V and J genes are TRBV11-1 and TRBJ2-2; D might be TRBD1 (5 bases). V lost 5 bases to trimming and J lost 4 bases, with 17 bases between them. Germline V gene sequence: CDR1 SGHAT, CDR2 FQDESV (reference sequence). The CDR3 runs to 16 residues. The CDR3 DNA follows: TGTGCCAGCAGCCCACCAGGGATCATACCCACCGGGGAGCTGTTTTTT. Translation: CASSPPGIIPTGELFF.

In its sample, this clonotype was seen a few times. The V and J genes are TRBV20-1 and TRBJ2-4, with unresolved D. CDR1 is DFQATT and CDR2 is SNEGSKA in the germline V gene (reference sequence). Trimming took 4 bases from V and 1 from J, leaving 11 bases between them. The CDR3 sequence is 14 residues long. The CDR3 is CSATIPGAKNIQYF. The DNA of the CDR3 is TGCAGTGCTACCATTCCCGGGGCCAAAAACATTCAGTACTTC.

This clonotype was seen many times. This rearrangement joins TRBV7-9 to TRBJ2-1, with D perhaps matching TRBD1 or TRBD2 (7 bases each). Per the germline V gene, CDR1 is SEHNR and CDR2 is FQNEAQ (reference sequence). V was clipped by 1 base and J by 5 bases, with 12 bases between them. This CDR3 spans 15 amino acids. CDR3 bases: TGTGCCAGCAGCTTAGGGGAGGGGGCAAACAATGAGCAGTTCTTC. Protein: CASSLGEGANNEQFF. The full variable domain, in which reference TRBV7-9 and TRBJ2-1 provide the parts outside the CDR3, is DTGVSQNPRHKITKRGQNVTFRCDPISEHNRLYWYRQTLGQGPEFLTYFQNEAQLEKSRLLSDRFSAERPKGSFSTLEIQRTEQGDSAMYLCASSLGEGANNEQFFGPGTRLTVL.

This chain connects TRBV9 to TRBJ2-7, with D tentatively TRBD1 (6 bases). This CDR3 spans 15 amino acids. Germline loops: CDR1 SGDLS, CDR2 YYNGEE. V dropped 3 bases and J dropped 1 base, with 14 bases sitting between them. Here the CDR3 DNA reads TGTGCCAGCAGCGAAGGGGACAAGGCATCCTACGAGCAGTACTTC. As protein: CASSEGDKASYEQYF.

Remarks on this clonotype: The CDR3 end shows no conserved phenylalanine or tryptophan, and so a read error is likely. The rearrangement links TRBV4-2 to TRBJ2-7, with 7 bases that match TRBD2. Germline V lookup: CDR1 LGHNA, CDR2 YNFKEQ. Trimming removed 7 bases from V and 2 bases from J; junction bases left unmatched: 11. This CDR3 has 15 amino acids. For the CDR3, the DNA is TGTGCCAGCAACCAGAGAAGCGGGGAGGCCTACGAGCAGTACATC. Its protein product is CASNQRSGEAYEQYI.

This sequence joins TRBV11-2 and TRBJ2-5, with 8 bases that match TRBD1. The V segment lost 4 bases and the J segment 2 bases; nucleotides outside the gene matches: 9. Germline V gene data show CDR1 as SGHAT and CDR2 as FQNNGV. There are 16 residues in the CDR3. CDR3: CASSSKTGASQETQYF. DNA for the CDR3: TGTGCCAGCAGCTCGAAGACAGGGGCTTCACAAGAGACCCAGTACTTC.

This clonotype was detected only once. This chain joins TRBV6-1 and TRBJ2-1; TRBD2 is a possible D gene (5 bases). This CDR3 is built from 16 residues. V was clipped by 6 bases and J by 6 bases, with 21 bases between them. Germline V gene sequence: CDR1 MNHNS, CDR2 SASEGT. CDR3: CASRDGEPYSPNEQFF. CDR3 nucleotide sequence: TGTGCCAGCAGGGACGGGGAGCCGTACTCCCCCAATGAGCAGTTCTTC.

In this sample, this clonotype turned up many times. V usage is TRBV1 and J usage is TRBJ2-1; TRBD2, the D gene given by the table, was not confirmed from the DNA. TRBV1 is a pseudogene segment. The CDR3 is 13 amino acids. The chain's CDR3 is CTSSRNTSEGEFF. CDR3 bases: TGCACCAGCAGCCGAAACACTAGCGAGGGGGAGTTCTTC.

Comments on this clonotype: Sequence at one end of the junction differs from germline and may be a read error. The CDR3 reads CASCQDMDNKQPQHF. DNA for the CDR3: TGTGCCAGCTGCCAAGATATGGACAACAAACAGCCCCAGCATTTT. V and J are TRBV4-2 and TRBJ1-5, with a possible D match to TRBD1 (5 bases). There are 15 residues in the CDR3. Germline-derived CDR1 and CDR2 are LGHNA and YNFKEQ.

The chain links TRBV12-3 or TRBV12-4 to TRBJ2-1; TRBD2 agrees at 10 bases. Trimming at V came to 3 bases and at J to 3 bases, leaving 5 bases not matched to a gene. CDR3 length equals 16 residues. DNA of the CDR3: TGTGCCAGCAGTTTCCGACTAGCGGGCCTCTACAATGAGCAGTTCTTC. As protein: CASSFRLAGLYNEQFF.

As regards this clonotype: An end of the junction does not agree with germline; a read error may underlie this. This chain joins TRBV6-6 and TRBJ1-5, with a weak D call TRBD1 (6 bases). The CDR3 sequence is 20 residues long. Germline values: CDR1 MNHNY, CDR2 SVGAGI (reference sequence). The CDR3 loop is CASSYAPGHGAKPSNQAQHF. DNA of the CDR3: TGTGCCAGCAGTTACGCCCCGGGACATGGAGCTAAGCCTAGCAATCAGGCCCAGCATTTT.

As for this clonotype: This CDR3 fails to terminate in the conserved phenylalanine or tryptophan, so it likely reflects a read error. This sequence joins TRBV5-6 and TRBJ2-1; 9 bases map to TRBD2. Germline values: CDR1 SGHDT, CDR2 YYEEEE. The CDR3 extends over 17 amino acids. Germline trimming cut 7 bases from V and 9 bases from J; bases unmatched to any gene: 20. This CDR3 is CASEDASGMADWGEQFC. DNA of the CDR3: TGTGCCAGCGAAGACGCTAGCGGGATGGCGGATTGGGGTGAGCAGTTCTGC.

The sample holds one count of this clonotype. The chain combines TRBV5-1 with TRBJ2-1, with TRBD1 as a possible D gene (6 bases). V lost 4 bases to trimming and J lost 5 bases, with 16 bases between them. The germline gives CDR1 SGHRS, CDR2 YFSETQ. This CDR3 has 15 amino acids. The CDR3 protein is CASSQTGTPHNEQFF. The CDR3 DNA reads TGCGCCAGCAGCCAAACAGGGACCCCCCACAATGAGCAGTTCTTC.

In its sample, this clonotype was seen once. Germline is not matched at one junction end, which may reflect a read error. The gene calls are TRBV28 and TRBJ2-6, with D perhaps TRBD1 or TRBD2 (6 bases each). The germline CDR1 and CDR2 sequences are MDHEN and SYDVKM. The CDR3 runs 19 residues. CDR3 amino acids: CSSSVFGEGGSSGANVLTF. The CDR3 DNA follows: TGTTCCAGCAGTGTCTTCGGAGAGGGGGGAAGCTCTGGGGCCAACGTCCTGACTTTC.

The table lists this clonotype with many counts. The chain has TRBV6-1 and TRBJ2-3, with a possible D match to TRBD2 (8 bases). The V end lost 6 bases, the J end lost 3 bases, and 28 bases lay between the germline ends. In germline, CDR1 is MNHNS, CDR2 SASEGT. The CDR3 totals 19 residues. The CDR3 reads CASRPRGREEGMGTDTQYF. In DNA, the CDR3 is TGTGCCAGCAGGCCGAGGGGGCGGGAGGAAGGGATGGGGACAGATACGCAGTATTTT.

This clonotype has a count of ten or more. The rearrangement links TRBV5-6 to TRBJ2-1; 11 nucleotides align to TRBD2. From germline, CDR1 is SGHDT and CDR2 YYEEEE. The V and J ends lost 4 bases and 7 bases, in that order; junction bases with no gene match: 4. The CDR3 runs 14 residues. The CDR3 is CASSLRLAGNEQFF. The CDR3 nucleotides read TGTGCCAGCAGCCTTAGACTAGCGGGAAATGAGCAGTTCTTC.

For this clonotype: This likely comes from a read error, as the CDR3 has no conserved phenylalanine or tryptophan at its end. The genes are TRBV28 and TRBJ2-3; D gene uncertain. Trimming shortened V by 6 bases and J by 0 bases, and 7 bases separated the two germline ends. The CDR3 runs 13 residues. Germline loops: CDR1 MDHEN, CDR2 SYDVKM. This CDR3 is CASSPTSTDTQYL. For the CDR3, the DNA is TGTGCCAGCAGCCCGACAAGCACAGATACGCAGTATCTT.

This clonotype showed up just a few times. A much bigger clone sits one base away, suggesting this may be a read error. The chain carries TRBV12-5 and TRBJ2-5, with 9 bases identical to TRBD1. The CDR3 length is 14 residues. Germline V CDR1 and CDR2: LGHNT, FRNRAP. CDR3 in DNA: TGTACTAGTGGCCAACAGGGGGCAGGGGAGACCCAGTACTTC. It specifies CTSGQQGAGETQYF.

Comment on this clonotype: The junction departs from germline at one end; a sequencing error may be responsible. V and J are TRBV6-5 and TRBJ2-5; 12 bases are shared with TRBD2. The CDR3 consists of 15 residues. CDR1 and CDR2 from the germline V gene are MNHEY and SVGAGI. The CDR3 DNA reads as TGTGCCAGCAGTTACGGAGGACTAGCGGGATCAACCCGGTACTTC. Protein product: CASSYGGLAGSTRYF.

As for this clonotype: Germline is not matched at one junction end, which may reflect a read error. The chain joins TRBV6-6 to TRBJ2-4; D perhaps matches TRBD2 (6 bases). The CDR3 extends over 14 amino acids. Germline CDR1 reads MNHNY; CDR2 reads SVGAGI (reference sequence). The CDR3 DNA follows: TGTGACAGCAGTCCCTCCGGGAGCGGTAACATTCAATACTTC. Translating gives CDSSPSGSGNIQYF.

V usage is TRBV29-1 and J usage is TRBJ1-1; a weak D match, TRBD1 (6 bases). Trimming cost V 6 bases and J 2 bases, with 10 bases left between them. This CDR3 is 12 amino acids long. CDR1 is SQVTM, CDR2 ANQGSEA, per germline. The chain's CDR3 is CSVGGQNTEAFF. CDR3 bases: TGCAGCGTGGGGGGGCAAAACACTGAAGCTTTCTTT.

This clonotype showed up many times. This rearrangement joins TRBV5-4 to TRBJ1-1; D gene unclear. V lost 5 bases and J 0 bases, leaving 8 bases between the germline ends. This CDR3 spans 13 amino acids. CDR1 and CDR2 from the germline V gene are SGHNT and YYREEE (reference sequence). CDR3 DNA: TGTGCCAGCAGGGCAGAGATGAACACTGAAGCTTTCTTT. This codes for CASRAEMNTEAFF.